This T cell receptor (beta chain) was obtained from a study of CD8 T cells in ankylosing spondylitis. The CDR3 covers 15 residues. CDR1 is WSHSY and CDR2 is SAAADI in the germline V gene. V lost 3 bases to trimming and J lost 0 bases, with 10 bases between them. This clonotype appeared many times. TCRdb used MiXCR to reprocess the 5' RACE reads, holding one entry per CDR3 protein. The table has under 250,000 distinct CDR3 sequences, about 30% seen once. The receptor comes from a male donor with ankylosing spondylitis or in good health (not recorded which). Sample: blood, either unsorted or a sorted T cell fraction (not recorded which). The chain joins TRBV10-2 to TRBJ2-3, with D possibly TRBD2 on 6 matching bases. The CDR3 DNA reads as TGCGCCAGCAGTGAAGCGGGTAAAAGCACAGATACGCAGTATTTT. Its protein is CASSEAGKSTDTQYF.